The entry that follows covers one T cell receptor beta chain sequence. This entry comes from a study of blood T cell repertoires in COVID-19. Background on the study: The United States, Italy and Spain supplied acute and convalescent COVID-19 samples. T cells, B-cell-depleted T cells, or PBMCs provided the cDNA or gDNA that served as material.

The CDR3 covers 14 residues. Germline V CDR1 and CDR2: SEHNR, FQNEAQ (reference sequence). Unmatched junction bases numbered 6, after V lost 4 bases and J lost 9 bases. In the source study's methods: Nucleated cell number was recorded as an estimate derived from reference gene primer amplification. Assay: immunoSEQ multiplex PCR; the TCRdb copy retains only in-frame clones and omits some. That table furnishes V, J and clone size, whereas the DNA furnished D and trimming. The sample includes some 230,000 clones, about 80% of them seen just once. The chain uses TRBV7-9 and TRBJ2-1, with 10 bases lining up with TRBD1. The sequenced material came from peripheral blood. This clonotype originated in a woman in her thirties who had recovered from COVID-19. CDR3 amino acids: CASSSTGTGVEQFF. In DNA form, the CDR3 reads TGTGCCAGCAGCTCCACCGGGACAGGGGTTGAGCAGTTCTTC. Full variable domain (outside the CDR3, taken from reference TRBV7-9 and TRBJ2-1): DTGVSQNPRHKITKRGQNVTFRCDPISEHNRLYWYRQTLGQGPEFLTYFQNEAQLEKSRLLSDRFSAERPKGSFSTLEIQRTEQGDSAMYLCASSSTGTGVEQFFGPGTRLTVL.